Listed below are T cell receptor beta chains from one sample, sequenced in a study of T cell responses to AZD1222 COVID-19 vaccine. Sequenced by immunoSEQ multiplex PCR; TCRdb stores in-frame clones only, minus some. The table shows fewer than 150,000 clones, with around 86% occurring only once. This sample comprised peripheral blood, obtained on day 0 of AZD1222 vaccination. These receptors came from an adult in good health. The CDR3 runs from the conserved cysteine through the conserved F or W. A D gene is named only where the DNA matches it firmly. Part of the rows lack a size; the others show once, few, many or a class for expanded clones.

j_call | v_call | clone_size | d_call | cdr3_nt | cdr3_aa
TRBJ1-2 | TRBV19 | - | - | TGTGCCAGTAGTATTGGCGCCGGGGTCAGATATGGCTACACCTTC | CASSIGAGVRYGYTF
TRBJ1-5 | TRBV7-8 | - | TRBD1 | TGTGCCAGCAGCTCCGGGACAGGGTCGGGAAGCAATCAGCCCCAGCATTTT | CASSSGTGSGSNQPQHF
TRBJ1-4 | TRBV4-2 | - | - | TGTGCCAGCAGCCCCCGGCAGGGAACTAATGAAAAACTGTTTTTT | CASSPRQGTNEKLFF
TRBJ2-7 | TRBV5-8 | - | - | TGTGCCAGCAGCTTAGGTGGGTTCGAGCAGTACTTC | CASSLGGFEQYF
TRBJ1-1 | TRBV5-6 | once | - | TGTGCCAGCAGCTTGCCAGGGTGGGATTCTGAAGCTTTCTTT | CASSLPGWDSEAFF
TRBJ1-2 | TRBV15 | - | TRBD1 | TGTGCCACCAGCAGAGATGTCGGGACAGGGGTTTTGAAGGGCTACACCTTC | CATSRDVGTGVLKGYTF
TRBJ1-3 | TRBV3-1/TRBV3-2 | - | - | TGTGCCAGCAGCCCCCCCGGGCAGGGGAGAAACACCATATATTTT | CASSPPGQGRNTIYF
TRBJ1-6 | TRBV10-3 | - | - | TGTGCCATCCGAGGCCTTACGATTAATTCACCCCTCCACTTT | CAIRGLTINSPLHF
TRBJ1-2 | TRBV29-1 | - | - | TGCAGCGTTGAAGGTCGACGGCCCTATGGCTACACCTTC | CSVEGRRPYGYTF
TRBJ1-5 | TRBV6-2/TRBV6-3 | - | - | TGTGCCAGCAGCCCTAGGGGAGGGGGCAATCAGCCCCAGCATTTT | CASSPRGGGNQPQHF
TRBJ2-7 | TRBV28 | - | TRBD1 | TGTGCCAGCAGATCGACTTCCGGGACAGGGATCCACGAGCAGTACTTC | CASRSTSGTGIHEQYF
TRBJ1-2 | TRBV14 | - | - | TGTGCCAGCAGCCCCCAGGGCTTTGGCTACACCTTC | CASSPQGFGYTF
TRBJ2-1 | TRBV7-2 | - | TRBD1 | TGTGCCAGCAGCGTGGGACAGGGAGGATTCAATGAGCAGTTCTTC | CASSVGQGGFNEQFF
TRBJ2-1 | TRBV2 | few | - | TGTGCCAGCAGTGACCCCGGGGATCCGCGAGGTGAGGAGCAGTTCTTC | CASSDPGDPRGEEQFF
TRBJ2-5 | TRBV24-1 | once | - | TGTGCCACCAGTGACGACCCGGACGTGACCCAGTACTTC | CATSDDPDVTQYF
TRBJ2-1 | TRBV5-4 | - | - | TGTGCCAGCAGCTTGGATGGGCGGAATGAGCAGTTCTTC | CASSLDGRNEQFF
TRBJ1-6 | TRBV6-5 | - | - | TGTGCCACCGAGATCTATAATTCACCCCTCCACTTT | CATEIYNSPLHF
TRBJ1-1 | TRBV6-1 | - | - | TGTGCCAGCAGTGAAACTGAGGTCACATCAGGGAGGGCTTTCTTT | CASSETEVTSGRAFF
TRBJ1-4 | TRBV30 | - | - | TGTGCTTTCGACAAAACTAATGAAAAACTGTTTTTT | CAFDKTNEKLFF
TRBJ1-5 | TRBV15 | - | - | TGTGCCACCAGCAGAGCGCCCCAGCGGAATCAGCCCCAGCATTTT | CATSRAPQRNQPQHF
TRBJ2-2 | TRBV5-1 | - | - | TGCGCCAGCAGCTTGGCGTCTAGCTCCGGGGAGCTGTTTTTT | CASSLASSSGELFF
TRBJ1-2 | TRBV13 | - | - | TGTGCCAGCAGCTCCCAATACCTACAGGGTCGAGGCTACACCTTC | CASSSQYLQGRGYTF
TRBJ2-7 | TRBV4-1 | few | - | TGCGCCAGCAGCGAAGCCCCCGGGTACGAGCAGTACTTC | CASSEAPGYEQYF
TRBJ2-7 | TRBV19 | - | TRBD2 | TGTGCCAGTAGCGAACTAGCGGGAAAGGGCGAGCAGTACTTC | CASSELAGKGEQYF
TRBJ2-1 | TRBV28 | - | - | TGTGCCAGCAGTTTTGTCGGCGGCCCCGTAACCTACAATGAGCAGTTCTTC | CASSFVGGPVTYNEQFF
TRBJ2-3 | TRBV6-4 | - | TRBD1 | TGTGCCAGCAGACTATCCGGGACAGGCGGCACAGATACGCAGTATTTT | CASRLSGTGGTDTQYF
TRBJ2-2 | TRBV4-2 | - | - | TGTGCCAGCAGCCAAGAGGCACTCCCTACCGGGGAGCTGTTTTTT | CASSQEALPTGELFF
TRBJ2-5 | TRBV5-1 | once | TRBD2 | TGCGCCAGCAGCCTGCTGACTAGCGGGACGGGAGAGACCCAGTACTTC | CASSLLTSGTGETQYF
TRBJ2-5 | TRBV30 | - | TRBD2 | TGTGCCTGGAGCGTCGAGCGGGGGGGAGGCGAGACCCAGTACTTC | CAWSVERGGGETQYF
TRBJ1-2 | TRBV30 | few | - | TGTGCCTGGAGTGGGACCGATCGGAGCTACACCTTC | CAWSGTDRSYTF
TRBJ2-6 | TRBV23-1 | - | - | TGCGCCAGCAGAGCGGGGGACAGTTCACAGAGGGCCAACGTCCTGACTTTC | CASRAGDSSQRANVLTF